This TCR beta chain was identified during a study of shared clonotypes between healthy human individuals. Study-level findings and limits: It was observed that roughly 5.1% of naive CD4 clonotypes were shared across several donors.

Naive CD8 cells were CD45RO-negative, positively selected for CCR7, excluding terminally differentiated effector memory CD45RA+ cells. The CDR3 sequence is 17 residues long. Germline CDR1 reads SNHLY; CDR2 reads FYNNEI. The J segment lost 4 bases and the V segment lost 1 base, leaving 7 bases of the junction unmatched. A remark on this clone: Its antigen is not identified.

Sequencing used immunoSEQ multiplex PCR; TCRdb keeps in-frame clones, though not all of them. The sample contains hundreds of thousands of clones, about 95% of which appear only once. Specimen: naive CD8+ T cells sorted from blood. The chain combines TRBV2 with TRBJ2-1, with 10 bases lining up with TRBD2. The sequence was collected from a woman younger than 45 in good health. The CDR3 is CASSEGVGAGGYNEQFF. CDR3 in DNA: TGTGCCAGCAGTGAAGGGGTAGGAGCGGGAGGGTACAATGAGCAGTTCTTC. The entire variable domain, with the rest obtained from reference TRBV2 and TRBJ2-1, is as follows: EPEVTQTPSHQVTQMGQEVILRCVPISNHLYFYWYRQILGQKVEFLVSFYNNEISEKSEIFDDQFSVERPDGSNFTLKIRSTKLEDSAMYFCASSEGVGAGGYNEQFFGPGTRLTVL.